The 15 T cell receptor beta chains presented below share a single source sample, sequenced in a study of cytomegalovirus exposure and HLA in healthy donors. The PCR ran on 60 Vbeta and 13 Jbeta primers. TCRdb's copy holds only in-frame clones and misses some; the assay was immunoSEQ multiplex PCR. Here the sample spans about 130,000 clones, about 85% being singletons. Specimen: PBMCs. Receptors originate from a boy between 5 and 17 years old in good health and CMV-seronegative.

The gene calls are TRBV25-1 and TRBJ2-1; the D is unclear. CDR3 length: 11 residues. Germline lookup yields CDR1 MGHDK and CDR2 SYGVNS. Trimming left V 4 bases short and J 7 bases short, with 5 bases between. CDR3 nucleotide sequence: TGTGCCAGCAGTGCAGGAAATGAGCAGTTCTTC. The encoded protein is CASSAGNEQFF. The variable domain in full, completed from reference TRBV25-1 and TRBJ2-1, reads EADIYQTPRYLVIGTGKKITLECSQTMGHDKMYWYQQDPGMELHLIHYSYGVNSTEKGDLSSESTVSRIRTEHFPLTLESARPSHTSQYLCASSAGNEQFFGPGTRLTVL.

Concerning this clone: One end of the junction is discordant with germline, which a read error may explain. The chain uses TRBV4-3 and TRBJ1-2; 10 nucleotides align to TRBD1. CDR3 size: 15 residues. Germline-derived CDR1 and CDR2 are LGHNA and YSLEER. CDR3 DNA: TGCGCCAGCAGCCCCCGACAGGGGGCTAACTATGGCTACCCCTTC. This sequence encodes CASSPRQGANYGYPF.

The chain couples TRBV19 to TRBJ1-2; the D is unclear. The germline V gene has CDR1 LNHDA and CDR2 SQIVND (reference sequence). The CDR3 consists of 13 residues. The ends were cut back, 4 bases at V and 2 bases at J, with 8 bases in the middle. The CDR3: CASSRTGNYGYTF. The CDR3 DNA reads TGTGCCAGTAGTAGAACCGGGAACTATGGCTACACCTTC.

This clone was observed a few times. This chain links TRBV7-2 with TRBJ1-2; 10 nucleotides align to TRBD1. The CDR3 totals 16 residues. Unmatched junction bases numbered 11, after V lost 5 bases and J lost 5 bases. The germline V gene encodes CDR1 SGHTA and CDR2 FQGNSA. The CDR3 DNA reads as TGTGCCAGCAGCCCAAGAGGGGGACAGGGGCGATATGGCTACACCTTC. Amino acids: CASSPRGGQGRYGYTF.

This chain uses TRBV4-3 with TRBJ1-4; TRBD1 is a possible D gene (6 bases). CDR1 and CDR2 (germline): LGHNA, YSLEER. This CDR3 is 16 amino acids long. V was shortened by 4 bases and J by 0 bases, with 12 bases between the two germline ends. The CDR3 here is CASSLGTPATNEKLFF. The CDR3 nucleotides read TGCGCCAGCAGCCTCGGGACACCAGCAACTAATGAAAAACTGTTTTTT.

This clone was seen a handful of times. The CDR3: CASSAGTSYEQYF. The CDR3 nucleotides read TGTGCCAGCAGTGCCGGGACTTCCTACGAGCAGTACTTC. V and J are TRBV2 and TRBJ2-7, with D possibly TRBD2 on 6 matching bases. The CDR3 consists of 13 residues. CDR1 SNHLY and CDR2 FYNNEI come from the germline V gene. V was trimmed by 4 bases and J by 1 base, leaving 8 bases between them.

V is TRBV4-2 and J is TRBJ2-3; 7 positions match TRBD1. The V and J ends lost 8 bases and 0 bases, in that order; junction bases with no gene match: 5. Germline CDR1 is LGHNA and CDR2 is YNFKEQ. The CDR3 covers 14 residues. The CDR3 nucleotides are TGTGCCAGCGGGAACAGGGGTAGCACAGATACGCAGTATTTT. Protein sequence: CASGNRGSTDTQYF.

V is TRBV27 and J is TRBJ1-5; D perhaps matches TRBD1 (5 bases). Germline CDR1 reads MNHEY; CDR2 reads SMNVEV (reference sequence). Trimming removed 1 base from V and 0 bases from J, with 7 bases in between. There are 15 residues in the CDR3. The CDR3 nucleotides are TGTGCCAGCAGTTTATGGGGGGATAGCAATCAGCCCCAGCATTTT. It is translated as CASSLWGDSNQPQHF.

The chain has TRBV7-8 and TRBJ2-2; TRBD1 matches at 9 bases. Germline lookup yields CDR1 SGHVS and CDR2 FQNEAQ. The V gene end was trimmed by 5 bases and the J gene end by 3 bases; junction bases not matched to a gene: 7. The CDR3 totals 16 residues. CDR3 in DNA: TGTGCCAGCAGCCCGGGACAGGGTTTCTACACCGGGGAGCTGTTTTTT. This codes for CASSPGQGFYTGELFF.

The chain recombines TRBV19 with TRBJ1-1, with 7 positions matching TRBD1. CDR1 LNHDA and CDR2 SQIVND come from the germline V gene (reference sequence). V trimming: 7 bases; J trimming: 5 bases; junction bases outside the gene matches: 7. The CDR3 is 13 amino acids. CDR3 sequence: CASIRRGLTEAFF. The DNA of the CDR3 is TGTGCCAGTATTCGCAGGGGGTTGACTGAAGCTTTCTTT. Full variable domain (rest looked up from reference TRBV19 and TRBJ1-1): DGGITQSPKYLFRKEGQNVTLSCEQNLNHDAMYWYRQDPGQGLRLIYYSQIVNDFQKGDIAEGYSVSREKKESFPLTVTSAQKNPTAFYLCASIRRGLTEAFFGQGTRLTVV.

V gene TRBV25-1 combines with J gene TRBJ1-2; D remains ambiguous. V dropped 1 base and J dropped 5 bases, with 8 bases sitting between them. There are 13 residues in the CDR3. Germline V gene sequence: CDR1 MGHDK, CDR2 SYGVNS. This CDR3 is CASSEFRNYGYTF. DNA for the CDR3: TGTGCCAGCAGTGAATTCAGGAATTATGGCTACACCTTC.

This clone was detected only a few times. The chain employs TRBV6-1 and TRBJ1-1, with 7 positions matching TRBD1. CDR1 is MNHNS, CDR2 SASEGT, per germline. V was clipped by 7 bases and J by 1 base; unmatched bases: 6. CDR3 length: 14 residues. The CDR3 DNA reads TGTGCCAGCAACGAGGGGGACAGGAACACTGAAGCTTTCTTT. Amino acids: CASNEGDRNTEAFF.

CDR3 sequence reads: CASSVEDSGRQETQYF. The CDR3 nucleotides are TGTGCCAGCAGCGTAGAGGATTCAGGGCGGCAAGAGACCCAGTACTTC. This sequence joins TRBV9 and TRBJ2-5; TRBD1 might be the D (5 bases). Germline loops: CDR1 SGDLS, CDR2 YYNGEE. This CDR3 region has 16 residues. Deletions cut 0 bases from V and 2 bases from J, with 14 bases between.

In its sample, this clone was seen once. The gene calls are TRBV11-2 and TRBJ1-2; 10 bases match TRBD1. V shed 5 bases, J shed 4 bases, and the junction held 4 bases outside the gene matches. This CDR3 has 14 amino acids. Per the germline V gene, CDR1 is SGHAT and CDR2 is FQNNGV. DNA for the CDR3: TGTGCCAGCAGCCCTTGGACAGGGGGCTATGGCTACACCTTC. Amino acids: CASSPWTGGYGYTF.

This chain joins TRBV2 and TRBJ2-5; D remains ambiguous. Between the trimmed V and J ends, which lost 7 bases and 2 bases, there was a span of 20 bases. The CDR3 length is 16 residues. Germline V lookup: CDR1 SNHLY, CDR2 FYNNEI. This CDR3 is CASILALTELQETQYF. The CDR3 DNA follows: TGTGCCAGCATCTTGGCGTTAACGGAGCTACAAGAGACCCAGTACTTC.